One sample yielded the 27 T cell receptor beta chains listed below, sequenced in a study of shared clonotypes between healthy human individuals. Here immunoSEQ multiplex PCR was the method, and the copy in TCRdb shows in-frame clones only, minus some. The top ten clones hold 0.13% of a sample with about 2 million clones, around 95% of them seen once. The sample was naive CD4+ T cells sorted from blood. Regarding subset: CD45RA+ positively selected. These receptor sequences come from a man younger than 35 in good health.

The chain couples TRBV10-3 to TRBJ2-2; TRBD1 is a possible D gene (6 bases). Germline values: CDR1 ENHRY, CDR2 SYGVKD. The CDR3 loop spans 13 amino acids. Trimming pared 7 bases from V and 5 bases from J, leaving 11 bases between. The CDR3: CAITSQGTGELFF. CDR3 bases: TGTGCCATCACCTCGCAGGGGACCGGGGAGCTGTTTTTT.

J is TRBJ2-7 and V is TRBV18, with 7 bases matching TRBD2. The V gene end was trimmed by 3 bases and the J gene end by 0 bases; junction bases not matched to a gene: 8. This CDR3 is 16 amino acids long. The germline V gene has CDR1 KGHSH and CDR2 LQKENI. As DNA, the CDR3 is TGTGCCAGCTCACCCTATGACGGGGGGAGCTCCTACGAGCAGTACTTC. Translating it yields CASSPYDGGSSYEQYF.

The rearrangement uses TRBV6-4 and TRBJ1-2; no clear D gene. The V gene's germline CDR1 is MRHNA and CDR2 SNTAGT. The length of the CDR3 is 16 residues. V was pared by 5 bases and J by 0 bases, with 16 bases between. In DNA form, the CDR3 reads TGTGCCAGCAGTCCAAAATCGGGGTGGCCTAACTATGGCTACACCTTC. Translated: CASSPKSGWPNYGYTF.

Concerning this clone itself: The same CDR3 is also encoded by other DNA sequences in this sample. The chain is built from TRBV7-6 and TRBJ1-5; 8 bases are shared with TRBD1. Germline V lookup: CDR1 SGHVS, CDR2 FNYEAQ. There are 14 residues in the CDR3. Unmatched junction bases numbered 2, after V lost 5 bases and J lost 2 bases. CDR3 region: CASSLTGGNQPQHF. CDR3 sequence (DNA): TGTGCCAGCAGCCTGACAGGGGGCAATCAGCCCCAGCATTTT.

The gene calls are TRBV9 and TRBJ2-7; D not resolved. Germline CDR1 reads SGDLS; CDR2 reads YYNGEE. This CDR3 has 13 residues. V lost 0 bases and J 7 bases, leaving 11 bases between the germline ends. The CDR3 nucleotides read TGTGCCAGCAGCGTAGAGGTTGGCGTAGAGCAGTACTTC. Translated: CASSVEVGVEQYF.

This clone was counted once. The V and J genes are TRBV29-1 and TRBJ1-2; D unresolved. Trimming removed 0 bases at V and 5 bases at J, with 13 bases between. Germline V gene lookup returns CDR1 SQVTM and CDR2 ANQGSEA. The CDR3 consists of 14 residues. The CDR3 region is CSVEEAGMGYGYTF. The CDR3 bases are TGCAGCGTTGAAGAGGCGGGGATGGGATATGGCTACACCTTC.

V and J are TRBV19 and TRBJ1-2; possible D gene TRBD1, 6 bases. Germline values: CDR1 LNHDA, CDR2 SQIVND (reference sequence). This CDR3 contains 12 residues. V lost 9 bases to trimming and J lost 4 bases, with 12 bases between them. CDR3 nucleotides: TGTGCCAGCACAGACAGGTTCTATGGCTACACCTTC. Translating gives CASTDRFYGYTF.

V and J are TRBV28 and TRBJ1-4, with D unresolved. Germline CDR1 MDHEN, CDR2 SYDVKM. The V end was cut by 6 bases, the J end by 6 bases, with 2 bases between. The CDR3 extends over 10 amino acids. The CDR3 sequence: CASSDEKLFF. In DNA, the CDR3 is TGTGCCAGCAGCGATGAAAAACTGTTTTTT.

V is TRBV5-4 and J is TRBJ2-1; TRBD2 might be the D (5 bases). Germline-derived CDR1 and CDR2 are SGHNT and YYREEE (reference sequence). V lost 3 bases and J lost 14, with 12 bases in between. The CDR3 has 11 residues. In DNA form, the CDR3 reads TGTGCCAGCAGCTCCCCCAAGGGAGAGTTCTTC. It is translated as CASSSPKGEFF.

The genes are TRBV4-3 and TRBJ2-7, with a tentative D call TRBD2 (5 bases). The CDR3 is made up of 15 amino acids. The germline gives CDR1 LGHNA, CDR2 YSLEER. Trimming took 6 bases from V and 5 from J, leaving 20 bases between them. The CDR3 loop is CASSPTSRADDEQYF. CDR3 nucleotide sequence: TGCGCCAGCAGTCCAACTTCGAGGGCGGACGACGAGCAGTACTTC.

Worth noting for this clone: At the DNA level, this CDR3 is encoded by other sequences in the same sample as well. This sequence joins TRBV30 and TRBJ2-5; D remains ambiguous. There are 11 residues in the CDR3. V lost 2 bases to trimming and J lost 4 bases, with 5 bases between them. The V gene's germline CDR1 is GTSNPN and CDR2 SVGIG (reference sequence). DNA of the CDR3: TGTGCCTGGAGTCCAGCAGAGACCCAGTACTTC. It translates to CAWSPAETQYF.

CDR3 coding DNA: TGTGCCAGCAGTGAAACGACAGGGGTTTTTGATTCACCCCTCCACTTT. Translation: CASSETTGVFDSPLHF. The V and J genes are TRBV6-1 and TRBJ1-6; 8 nucleotides line up with TRBD1. The CDR3 is 16 residues long. V was clipped by 2 bases and J by 8 bases; unmatched bases: 8. CDR1 MNHNS and CDR2 SASEGT come from the germline V gene.

The V call is TRBV4-1, the J call TRBJ1-2, with D hard to call. Germline V gives CDR1 MGHRA, CDR2 YSYEKL. The CDR3 length is 13 residues. The ends were cut back, 4 bases at V and 8 bases at J, with 14 bases in the middle. CDR3 protein: CASSPRTEGGYTF. Written as DNA, the CDR3 is TGCGCCAGCAGCCCTAGGACGGAGGGAGGCTACACCTTC.

To note about this clone: Other DNA sequences from this sample encode an identical CDR3 as well. This chain connects TRBV4-1 to TRBJ1-3; D unresolved. Germline V lookup: CDR1 MGHRA, CDR2 YSYEKL. This CDR3 spans 12 amino acids. Trimming took 1 base from V and 3 from J, leaving 1 base between them. The chain's CDR3 is CASSQVGNTIYF. CDR3 DNA sequence: TGCGCCAGCAGCCAAGTTGGAAACACCATATATTTT.

This clone showed up just once. V is TRBV30 and J is TRBJ1-1; TRBD1 agrees at 9 bases. J lost 4 bases, V lost 5 bases, and 2 bases had no gene match. CDR1 GTSNPN and CDR2 SVGIG come from the germline V gene (reference sequence). CDR3 length: 12 amino acids. Written as DNA, the CDR3 is TGTGCCTGGGGACAGGGGATCACTGAAGCTTTCTTT. Encoded protein: CAWGQGITEAFF. Variable domain in full (rest from reference TRBV30 and TRBJ1-1): SQTIHQWPATLVQPVGSPLSLECTVEGTSNPNLYWYRQAAGRGLQLLFYSVGIGQISSEVPQNLSASRPQDRQFILSSKKLLLSDSGFYLCAWGQGITEAFFGQGTRLTVV.

The rearrangement links TRBV19 to TRBJ2-7; D uncertain. Trimming cost V 3 bases and J 0 bases, with 12 bases left between them. Germline CDR1 LNHDA, CDR2 SQIVND (reference sequence). This CDR3 has 15 residues. The CDR3 spells CASSMKNLHSYEQYF. The DNA of the CDR3 is TGTGCCAGTAGTATGAAGAATCTTCACTCCTACGAGCAGTACTTC.

The V gene is TRBV18, the J gene TRBJ1-2, with a tentative D call TRBD1 (6 bases). Germline CDR1 reads KGHSH; CDR2 reads LQKENI. Trimming stripped 3 bases from V and 4 bases from J, with 15 bases between. The CDR3 has 15 residues. CDR3 sequence (DNA): TGTGCCAGCTCACCTATTCCGGGGGCTGTCTATGGCTACACCTTC. It is translated as CASSPIPGAVYGYTF.

This clone was detected only a few times. The chain uses TRBV9 and TRBJ1-2, with TRBD1 as a possible D gene (5 bases). V shed 4 bases and J shed 4 bases, with 17 bases lying between them. Per the germline V gene, CDR1 is SGDLS and CDR2 is YYNGEE. The CDR3 runs 15 residues. In DNA form, the CDR3 reads TGTGCCAGCAGCACCTCTCTGGGGGAACCCTATGGCTACACCTTC. Translation: CASSTSLGEPYGYTF.

Of note for this clone: Other DNA sequences of this sample code for an identical CDR3. The CDR3 sequence: CASSYSGVGTYEQYF. As DNA, the CDR3 is TGTGCCAGCAGTTACTCGGGGGTCGGGACCTACGAGCAGTACTTC. The chain joins TRBV6-5 to TRBJ2-7; D assignment may be TRBD1 or TRBD2 (5 bases each). The CDR3 totals 15 residues. V was pared by 0 bases and J by 2 bases, with 11 bases between. Germline V gives CDR1 MNHEY, CDR2 SVGAGI.

This chain uses TRBV4-2 with TRBJ1-5; D call uncertain. The CDR3 is 15 residues long. Germline V lookup: CDR1 LGHNA, CDR2 YNFKEQ. V lost 2 bases and J lost 1, with 9 bases in between. CDR3: CASSQSPQSNQPQHF. Here the CDR3 DNA reads TGTGCCAGCAGCCAATCGCCCCAGAGCAATCAGCCCCAGCATTTT.

This clone was seen a single time. The genes are TRBV6-5 and TRBJ2-4; D gene uncertain. The CDR3 extends over 14 amino acids. Trimming left V 6 bases short and J 6 bases short, with 15 bases between. Per germline, CDR1 MNHEY and CDR2 SVGAGI. As DNA, the CDR3 is TGTGCCAGCAGCCTTTCGACTGCCGGAAACATTCAGTACTTC. Translating gives CASSLSTAGNIQYF.

The table lists this clone with a count of one. V gene TRBV7-6 combines with J gene TRBJ2-3; 10 positions agree with TRBD2. The CDR3 is 15 residues long. Germline values: CDR1 SGHVS, CDR2 FNYEAQ. V trimming: 2 bases; J trimming: 3 bases; junction bases outside the gene matches: 2. For the CDR3, the DNA is TGTGCCAGCAGCTTAAGGACTAGCGGAACAGATACGCAGTATTTT. It specifies CASSLRTSGTDTQYF.

This chain uses TRBV10-3 with TRBJ2-3; D possibly corresponds to TRBD1 (6 bases). The CDR3 sequence is 15 residues long. V was trimmed by 4 bases and J by 3 bases, leaving 14 bases between them. In germline, CDR1 is ENHRY, CDR2 SYGVKD. Here the CDR3 DNA reads TGTGCCATCAGTGCCAAGGACAGTAGAACAGATACGCAGTATTTT. Amino acids: CAISAKDSRTDTQYF.

The chain links TRBV2 to TRBJ1-2, with D unclear. This CDR3 spans 15 amino acids. Trimming took off 3 bases at V and 4 bases at J, with 15 bases between the two ends. The V gene's germline CDR1 is SNHLY and CDR2 FYNNEI. The CDR3 loop is CASSDKGFPLYGYTF. CDR3 in DNA: TGTGCCAGCAGTGATAAAGGGTTTCCCCTCTATGGCTACACCTTC.

The V gene is TRBV28, the J gene TRBJ2-7, with TRBD2 matching 7 bases. The length of the CDR3 is 13 residues. The germline V gene encodes CDR1 MDHEN and CDR2 SYDVKM. V shed 7 bases, J shed 4 bases, and the junction held 7 bases outside the gene matches. The CDR3 here is CASNGGGGYEQYF. The CDR3 DNA reads TGTGCCAGCAACGGCGGGGGTGGATACGAGCAGTACTTC.

Details on this clone: The same CDR3 is also encoded by other DNA sequences in this sample. The J gene is TRBJ2-7, the V gene TRBV5-4, with D maybe TRBD1 (5 bases). CDR1 is SGHNT, CDR2 YYREEE, per germline (reference sequence). Trimming removed 4 bases at V and 2 bases at J, with 7 bases between. The CDR3 covers 12 residues. CDR3 bases: TGTGCCAGCAGCCTGGACACCTACGAGCAGTACTTC. It translates to CASSLDTYEQYF.

This chain links TRBV9 with TRBJ2-2; perhaps D is TRBD1 or TRBD2 (5 bases each). Deletions cut 0 bases from V and 2 bases from J, with 14 bases between. The CDR3 totals 17 residues. Germline CDR1 SGDLS, CDR2 YYNGEE. The chain's CDR3 is CASSVVGRGDNTGELFF. The CDR3 DNA follows: TGTGCCAGCAGCGTAGTGGGTCGGGGCGATAACACCGGGGAGCTGTTTTTT.